The 11 T cell receptor beta chains reported below all come from one sample, sequenced in a study of T cells after yellow fever vaccination. Each CDR3 protein gets one entry after TCRdb re-called the 5' RACE reads with MiXCR. The profile shows 20,000 to 25,000 distinct CDR3 sequences, 5.2% of them singletons. This material consisted of PBMCs, either bulk or a sorted T-cell subset (CD4+, CD8+, memory, or dextramer-sorted; not recorded which), taken about 49 days after the first yellow fever vaccination. The receptors come from a man aged 18 to 29 who received the YFV17D yellow fever vaccine.

In this sample, this clonotype turned up many times. In DNA, the CDR3 is TGCGCCAGCAGCCAGGCGGGATTAGTATCACCCCTCCACTTT. Encoded protein: CASSQAGLVSPLHF. The chain has TRBV4-3 and TRBJ1-6; no definite D call. The ends were cut back, 3 bases at V and 10 bases at J, with 13 bases in the middle. CDR3 length equals 14 residues. Germline values: CDR1 LGHNA, CDR2 YSLEER.

In this sample, this clonotype turned up many times. This rearrangement joins TRBV20-1 to TRBJ2-5; D might be TRBD2 (5 bases). The CDR3 spans 14 residues. Trimming took off 6 bases at V and 5 bases at J, with 19 bases between the two ends. Germline-derived CDR1 and CDR2 are DFQATT and SNEGSKA (reference sequence). The CDR3 nucleotides read TGCAGTGCCAAGGGTAGGGCTAGCTGGGAGACCCAGTACTTC. It translates to CSAKGRASWETQYF.

This clonotype has at least ten counts. This chain uses TRBV4-3 with TRBJ2-7; D is unresolved. The V end was cut by 1 base, the J end by 0 bases, with 7 bases between. The germline V gene encodes CDR1 LGHNA and CDR2 YSLEER. This CDR3 spans 14 amino acids. The CDR3: CASSQGASSYEQYV. The DNA for the CDR3 is TGCGCCAGCAGCCAAGGGGCCAGCTCCTACGAGCAGTACGTC.

At least ten counts were recorded for this clonotype. The V gene is TRBV18, the J gene TRBJ1-2, with D perhaps matching TRBD1 (5 bases). Per the germline V gene, CDR1 is KGHSH and CDR2 is LQKENI. The CDR3 extends over 17 amino acids. The V gene lost 2 bases and the J gene lost 3 bases, with 19 bases spanning the gap. CDR3 amino acids: CASSPGPLGRGDYGYTF. The CDR3 nucleotides read TGTGCCAGCTCACCAGGTCCTTTGGGGCGCGGGGACTATGGCTACACCTTC.

This clonotype was seen at least ten times. The rearrangement uses TRBV19 and TRBJ2-7; D is undetermined. Trimming took off 2 bases at V and 0 bases at J, with 8 bases between the two ends. The CDR3 consists of 14 residues. From germline, CDR1 is LNHDA and CDR2 SQIVND (reference sequence). CDR3 in amino acids: CASSIRVYSYEQYF. CDR3 DNA sequence: TGTGCCAGTAGTATACGTGTATACTCCTACGAGCAGTACTTC.

This clonotype was seen ten or more times. The chain is built from TRBV5-1 and TRBJ2-5; TRBD1 matches at 9 bases. The V gene end was trimmed by 4 bases and the J gene end by 5 bases; junction bases not matched to a gene: 6. There are 14 residues in the CDR3. CDR1 and CDR2 (germline): SGHRS, YFSETQ. In DNA form, the CDR3 reads TGCGCCAGCAGCCAACAGGGGGCTAGGGAGACCCAGTACTTC. It specifies CASSQQGARETQYF.

This clonotype was counted many times. The chain couples TRBV4-1 to TRBJ1-2; weak D call: TRBD1 (6 bases). V was pared by 2 bases and J by 3 bases, with 25 bases between. The CDR3 length is 19 residues. Germline CDR1 and CDR2: MGHRA and YSYEKL. The DNA for the CDR3 is TGCGCCAGCAGCCAAATGCTCCATCAGCCGAGACAGGCCTACTATGGCTACACCTTC. Its protein product is CASSQMLHQPRQAYYGYTF.

Many counts were recorded for this clonotype. V and J are TRBV11-2 and TRBJ2-7; the D is unclear. V gave up 6 bases and J gave up 4 bases, with 16 bases separating them. Germline V gives CDR1 SGHAT, CDR2 FQNNGV. The CDR3 is 14 residues long. The CDR3, as DNA: TGTGCCAGCAGTTATTTGGGTTTATCGTACGAGCAGTACTTC. It yields the protein CASSYLGLSYEQYF.

By share, this clonotype ranks as medium-sized. The chain employs TRBV5-1 and TRBJ1-3; a possible D gene is TRBD1 (5 bases). V was pared by 0 bases and J by 0 bases, with 10 bases between. The length of the CDR3 is 16 residues. Germline CDR1 is SGHRS and CDR2 is YFSETQ. The CDR3 coding sequence is TGCGCCAGCAGCTTGGCCGCGGGGACCTCTGGAAACACCATATATTTT. Encoded protein: CASSLAAGTSGNTIYF.

This clonotype was picked up many times. This rearrangement joins TRBV12-3 or TRBV12-4 to TRBJ2-7, with 10 bases that match TRBD2. V trimming: 5 bases; J trimming: 2 bases; junction bases outside the gene matches: 9. The length of the CDR3 is 16 residues. CDR3 region: CASSPSSGGNPYEQYF. The DNA of the CDR3 is TGTGCCAGCAGTCCCTCTAGCGGGGGCAATCCCTACGAGCAGTACTTC.

The table lists this clonotype with many counts. The rearrangement joins TRBV6-5 to TRBJ1-3; no firm D call. This CDR3 has 15 residues. Trimming removed 2 bases at V and 4 bases at J, with 12 bases between. Germline loops: CDR1 MNHEY, CDR2 SVGAGI. The CDR3 DNA is TGTGCCAGCAGTTACGCAGACGTCGCCGGAAACACCATATATTTT. This gives the protein CASSYADVAGNTIYF.